This TCR beta chain originates from a study of T cells in Graves' hyperthyroidism and ophthalmopathy. Authors of the study amplified TCR beta CDR3 regions from RNA transcripts. Using the HTBI primer set, a first-round RT-PCR was run on the TCR CDR3. Via MiXCR, TCRdb re-called the multiplex PCR reads, giving one row per CDR3 protein. The table has about 160,000 distinct CDR3 sequences, 9.4% seen once. Overall study results and limits: Progression to ophthalmopathy was predicted a median of roughly seven months early.

This clonotype was recorded at least ten times. The antigen is unknown. Newly diagnosed hyperthyroidism, duration under 2 months, in patients aged 18 to 65. Lactation, pregnancy, other autoimmune disease or uncontrolled infection excluded patients. The blood sample predates any ophthalmopathy symptoms, coming from first hyperthyroidism diagnosis. Germline lookup yields CDR1 DFQATT and CDR2 SNEGSKA (reference sequence). The CDR3 length is 18 residues. V lost 1 base to trimming and J lost 6 bases, with 27 bases between them. The source is a woman aged 18-29 years with Graves' hyperthyroidism that later progressed to Graves' ophthalmopathy. The sequencing input was blood. This chain links TRBV20-1 with TRBJ1-1; D possibly corresponds to TRBD1 (5 bases). For the CDR3, the DNA is TGCAGTGCTAGAGTTTTGGGTTACCCAGGGCGATCGGTTGCTGAAGCTTTCTTT. It codes for CSARVLGYPGRSVAEAFF.